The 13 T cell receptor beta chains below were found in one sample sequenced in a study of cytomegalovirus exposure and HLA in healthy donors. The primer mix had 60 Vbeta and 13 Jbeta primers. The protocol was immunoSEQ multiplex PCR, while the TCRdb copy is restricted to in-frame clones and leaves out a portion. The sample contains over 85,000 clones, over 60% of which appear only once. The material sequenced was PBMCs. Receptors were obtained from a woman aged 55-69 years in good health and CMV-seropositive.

CDR3 in amino acids: CASSQDLMGGRANYEQYF. CDR3 sequence (DNA): TGCGCCAGCAGCCAAGATCTCATGGGCGGGAGGGCGAACTACGAGCAGTACTTC. The chain joins TRBV4-1 to TRBJ2-7; 9 bases line up with TRBD2. CDR1 and CDR2 (germline): MGHRA, YSYEKL. The CDR3 is 18 residues long. J gave up 3 bases and V 0 bases, and 12 bases lay outside the gene matches.

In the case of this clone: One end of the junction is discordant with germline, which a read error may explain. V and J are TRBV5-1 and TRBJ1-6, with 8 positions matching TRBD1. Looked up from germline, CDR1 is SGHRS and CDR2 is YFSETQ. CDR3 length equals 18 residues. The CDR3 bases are TGCGCCAGCAGCTTGCTTATCGGCGGACAGGGAAATAACTCACCCCTCCACTTT. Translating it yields CASSLLIGGQGNNSPLHF.

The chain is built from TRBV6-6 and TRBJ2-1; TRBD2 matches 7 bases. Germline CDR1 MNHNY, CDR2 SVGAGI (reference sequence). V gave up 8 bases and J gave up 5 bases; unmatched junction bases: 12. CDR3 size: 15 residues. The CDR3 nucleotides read TGTGCCAGCCTTAACGGCGGGGGAGGTAACAATGAGCAGTTCTTC. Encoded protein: CASLNGGGGNNEQFF.

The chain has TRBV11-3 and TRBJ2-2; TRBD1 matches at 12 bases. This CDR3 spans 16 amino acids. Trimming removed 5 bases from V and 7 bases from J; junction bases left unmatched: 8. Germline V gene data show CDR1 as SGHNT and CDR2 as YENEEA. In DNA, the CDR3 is TGTGCCAGCAGCACCTACCGGGACAGGGGGCACGGGGAGCTGTTTTTT. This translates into CASSTYRDRGHGELFF.

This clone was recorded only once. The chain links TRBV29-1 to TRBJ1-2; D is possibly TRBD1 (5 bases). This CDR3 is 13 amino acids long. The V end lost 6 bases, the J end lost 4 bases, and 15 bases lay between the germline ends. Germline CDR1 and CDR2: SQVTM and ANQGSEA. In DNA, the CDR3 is TGCAGCGTCCCCTCGGCCACAGGCTATGGCTACACCTTC. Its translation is CSVPSATGYGYTF.

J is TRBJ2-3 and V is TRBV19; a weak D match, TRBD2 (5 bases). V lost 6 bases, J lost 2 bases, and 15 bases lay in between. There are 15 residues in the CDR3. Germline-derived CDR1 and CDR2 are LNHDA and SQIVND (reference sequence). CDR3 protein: CASSTSLSTTDTQYF. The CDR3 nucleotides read TGTGCCAGTAGCACTAGTCTTTCCACCACAGATACGCAGTATTTT. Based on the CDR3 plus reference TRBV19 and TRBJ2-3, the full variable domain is DGGITQSPKYLFRKEGQNVTLSCEQNLNHDAMYWYRQDPGQGLRLIYYSQIVNDFQKGDIAEGYSVSREKKESFPLTVTSAQKNPTAFYLCASSTSLSTTDTQYFGPGTRLTVL.

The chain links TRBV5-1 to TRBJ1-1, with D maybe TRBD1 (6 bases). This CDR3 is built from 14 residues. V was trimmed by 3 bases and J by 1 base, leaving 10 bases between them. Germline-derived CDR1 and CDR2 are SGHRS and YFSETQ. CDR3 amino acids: CASSSGHQNTEAFF. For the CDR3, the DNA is TGCGCCAGCAGCTCGGGACATCAGAACACTGAAGCTTTCTTT.

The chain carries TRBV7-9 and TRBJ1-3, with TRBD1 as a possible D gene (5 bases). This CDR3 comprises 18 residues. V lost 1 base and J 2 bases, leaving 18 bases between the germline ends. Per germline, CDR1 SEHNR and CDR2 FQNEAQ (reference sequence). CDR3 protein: CASSLGPGQGIAGNTIYF. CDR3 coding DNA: TGTGCCAGCAGCTTAGGACCCGGGCAGGGAATAGCTGGAAACACCATATATTTT.

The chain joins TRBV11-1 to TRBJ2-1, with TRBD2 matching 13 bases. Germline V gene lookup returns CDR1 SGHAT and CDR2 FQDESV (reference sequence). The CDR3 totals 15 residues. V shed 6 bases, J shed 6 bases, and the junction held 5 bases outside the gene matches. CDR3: CASRGTSGTTNEQFF. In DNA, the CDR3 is TGTGCCAGCAGGGGGACTAGCGGGACAACCAATGAGCAGTTCTTC.

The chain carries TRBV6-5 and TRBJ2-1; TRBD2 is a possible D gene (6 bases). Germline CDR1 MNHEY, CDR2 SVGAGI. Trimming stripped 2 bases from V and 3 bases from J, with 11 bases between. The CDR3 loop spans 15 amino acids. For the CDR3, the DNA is TGTGCCAGCAGTTACATGGGCGGGAACTACAATGAGCAGTTCTTC. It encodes CASSYMGGNYNEQFF.

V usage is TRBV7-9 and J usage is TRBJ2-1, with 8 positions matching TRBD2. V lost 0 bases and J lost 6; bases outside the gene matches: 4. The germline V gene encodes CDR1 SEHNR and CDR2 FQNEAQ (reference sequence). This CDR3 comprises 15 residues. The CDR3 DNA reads TGTGCCAGCAGCTTAGCCAGCGGGAGTTTCAATGAGCAGTTCTTC. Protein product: CASSLASGSFNEQFF.

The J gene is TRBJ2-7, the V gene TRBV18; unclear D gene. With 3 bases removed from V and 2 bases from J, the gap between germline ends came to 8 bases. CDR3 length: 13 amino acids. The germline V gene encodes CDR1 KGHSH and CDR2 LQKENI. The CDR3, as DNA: TGTGCCAGCTCACCTACAGCCGCCTACGAGCAGTACTTC. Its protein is CASSPTAAYEQYF.

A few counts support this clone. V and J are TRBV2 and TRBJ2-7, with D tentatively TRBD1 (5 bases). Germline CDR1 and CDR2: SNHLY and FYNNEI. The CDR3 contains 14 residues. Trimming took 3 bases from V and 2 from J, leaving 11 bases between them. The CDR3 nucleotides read TGTGCCAGCAGTGACAGGACAAAGACCTACGAGCAGTACTTC. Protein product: CASSDRTKTYEQYF.